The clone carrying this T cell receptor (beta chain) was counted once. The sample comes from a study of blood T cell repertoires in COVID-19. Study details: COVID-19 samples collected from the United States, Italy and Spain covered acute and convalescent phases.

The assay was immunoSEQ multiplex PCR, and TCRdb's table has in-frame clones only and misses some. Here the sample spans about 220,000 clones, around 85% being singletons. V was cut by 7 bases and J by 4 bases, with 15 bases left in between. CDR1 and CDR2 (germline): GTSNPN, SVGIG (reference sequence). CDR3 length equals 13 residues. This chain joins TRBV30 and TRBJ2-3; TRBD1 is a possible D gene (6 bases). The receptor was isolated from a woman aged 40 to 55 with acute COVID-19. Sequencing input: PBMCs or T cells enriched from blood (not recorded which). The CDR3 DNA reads TGTGCCTCCACCAAACAGGGCCCAGATACGCAGTATTTT. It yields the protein CASTKQGPDTQYF.